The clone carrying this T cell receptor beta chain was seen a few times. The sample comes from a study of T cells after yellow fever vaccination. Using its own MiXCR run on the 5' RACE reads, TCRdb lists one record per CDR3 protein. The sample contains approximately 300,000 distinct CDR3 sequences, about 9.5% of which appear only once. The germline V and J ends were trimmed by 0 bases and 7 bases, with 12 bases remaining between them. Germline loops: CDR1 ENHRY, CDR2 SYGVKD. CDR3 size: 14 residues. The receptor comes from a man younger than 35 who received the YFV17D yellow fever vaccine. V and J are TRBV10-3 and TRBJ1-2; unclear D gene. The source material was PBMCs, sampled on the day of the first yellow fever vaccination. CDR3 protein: CAISESGVSGGYTF. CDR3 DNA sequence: TGTGCCATCAGTGAGTCAGGAGTCTCGGGTGGCTACACCTTC.